This record covers a single T cell receptor beta chain. Its antigen is not known. Germline CDR1 SGHRS, CDR2 YFSETQ. CDR3 length: 14 residues. Trimming took 8 bases from V and 4 from J; bases not matched to a gene: 8. The repertoire was sequenced with immunoSEQ multiplex PCR; TCRdb's copy has only in-frame clones and lacks some. The sample includes 65,000 to 95,000 clones, roughly 88% of them seen just once. The entry originates in a study of OX40 agonist ivuxolimab in advanced cancers. Study-wide results and caveats: With doses of 0.1-3.0 mg/kg, partial responders showed among the lowest clonal expansion.

This sequence was found in an adult with an advanced solid tumor such as melanoma, head and neck, liver or kidney cancer. Here the sequenced sample was CD4+ or CD8+ T cells sorted from blood, taken in a trial of the OX40 agonist ivuxolimab. The J gene is TRBJ2-5, the V gene TRBV5-1; 10 bases fit TRBD2. The CDR3 bases are TGCGCCAGTTATAGCGGGGGGAGTGGAGAGACCCAGTACTTC. This translates into CASYSGGSGETQYF.